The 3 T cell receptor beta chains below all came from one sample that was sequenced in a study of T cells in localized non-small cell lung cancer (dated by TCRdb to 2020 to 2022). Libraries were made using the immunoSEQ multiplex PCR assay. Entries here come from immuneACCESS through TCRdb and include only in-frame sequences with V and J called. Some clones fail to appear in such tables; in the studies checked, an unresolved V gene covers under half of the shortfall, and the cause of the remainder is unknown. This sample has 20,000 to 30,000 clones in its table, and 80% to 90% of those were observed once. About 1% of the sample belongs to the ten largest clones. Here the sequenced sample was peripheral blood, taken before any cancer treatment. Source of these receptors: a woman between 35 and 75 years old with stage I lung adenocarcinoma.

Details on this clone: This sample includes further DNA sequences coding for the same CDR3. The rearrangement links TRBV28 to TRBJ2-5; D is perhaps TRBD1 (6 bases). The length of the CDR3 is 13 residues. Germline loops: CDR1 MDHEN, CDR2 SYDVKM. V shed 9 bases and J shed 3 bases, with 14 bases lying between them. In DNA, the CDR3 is TGTGCCAGTAAGACAGGATCCGAAGAGACCCAGTACTTC. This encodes CASKTGSEETQYF. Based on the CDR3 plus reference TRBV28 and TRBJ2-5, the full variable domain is DVKVTQSSRYLVKRTGEKVFLECVQDMDHENMFWYRQDPGLGLRLIYFSYDVKMKEKGDIPEGYSVSREKKERFSLILESASTNQTSMYLCASKTGSEETQYFGPGTRLLVL.

For the CDR3, the DNA is TGTGCCAGCAGCGTAGAGAGCGGGCGCAGCACAGATACGCAGTATTTT. Translation: CASSVESGRSTDTQYF. The chain recombines TRBV9 with TRBJ2-3, with a weak D call TRBD2 (6 bases). This CDR3 contains 16 residues. Per germline, CDR1 SGDLS and CDR2 YYNGEE. V shed 0 bases and J shed 0 bases, with 11 bases lying between them.

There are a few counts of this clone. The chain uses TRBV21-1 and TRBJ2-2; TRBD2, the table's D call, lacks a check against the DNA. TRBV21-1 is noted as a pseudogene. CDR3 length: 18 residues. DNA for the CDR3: TGTGCCAGCAGCAAAACCGCGAAGCGGGGGAACAACGGCGGGGAGCTGTTTTTT. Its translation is CASSKTAKRGNNGGELFF.